Listed below are T cell receptor beta chains from one sample, sequenced in a study of blood T cell repertoires in COVID-19. TCRdb keeps only in-frame clones here, not all; method: immunoSEQ multiplex PCR. The table shows roughly 56,000 clones, with approximately 84% occurring only once. Sequencing was performed on peripheral blood. The source is a human donor in a cohort sampled during active COVID-19. The CDR3 runs from the conserved cysteine through the conserved F or W. D genes are given only for firm matches. Clone sizes are given selectively: once, few, many, or a class where the clone is expanded.

D gene | CDR3 length | J gene | V gene | clone size | CDR3 DNA | CDR3 protein
TRBD1 | 17 | TRBJ1-6 | TRBV10-2 | - | TGCGCCAGCAGCTTCGAGGGGGACAGGTTTTTGGGTTCACCCCTCCACTTT | CASSFEGDRFLGSPLHF
TRBD1 | 14 | TRBJ2-5 | TRBV7-2 | - | TGTGCCAGCAGCTTAAACAGGGGGCAAGAGACCCAGTACTTC | CASSLNRGQETQYF
TRBD2 | 16 | TRBJ2-1 | TRBV9 | few | TGTGCCAGCAGCGTAGCCGGGACTAGCGTCGTGGGGGAGCAGTTCTTC | CASSVAGTSVVGEQFF
- | 12 | TRBJ2-1 | TRBV11-3 | - | TGTGCCAGCAGGGGTACTAGCATCGAGCAGTTCTTC | CASRGTSIEQFF
- | 14 | TRBJ2-1 | TRBV27 | - | TGTGCCAGCAGTTTTTTGGACAGTTACAATGAGCAGTTCTTC | CASSFLDSYNEQFF
- | 15 | TRBJ2-1 | TRBV18 | - | TGTGCCAGCTCCAGGGTAAAGAGCTCCTACAATGAGCAGTTCTTC | CASSRVKSSYNEQFF
- | 16 | TRBJ1-6 | TRBV27 | - | TGTGCCAGCAGTTTGGGGCGGAGCTCCTATAATTCACCCCTCCACTTT | CASSLGRSSYNSPLHF
- | 17 | TRBJ2-2 | TRBV19 | - | TGTGCCAGTAGTATTAGTTCCTGGAGCGCGGGCACCGGGGAGCTGTTTTTT | CASSISSWSAGTGELFF
- | 17 | TRBJ2-3 | TRBV7-2 | - | TGTGCCAGCTCCATCGGGCCCCTTCTTAGCGGTACAGATACGCAGTATTTT | CASSIGPLLSGTDTQYF
- | 14 | TRBJ2-5 | TRBV5-1 | once | TGCGCCAGCAGCTTGGTCGGGGACATAGAGACCCAGTACTTC | CASSLVGDIETQYF
TRBD2 | 15 | TRBJ2-1 | TRBV5-1 | - | TGCGCCAGCAGCCCCTGGGCTAGCGGGAGCTCTCGGCAGTTCTTC | CASSPWASGSSRQFF
TRBD2 | 15 | TRBJ2-7 | TRBV7-3 | - | TGTGCCAGCAGCTTAGGGGCTAGCGGGATACGCGAGCAGTACTTC | CASSLGASGIREQYF
TRBD2 | 17 | TRBJ2-1 | TRBV24-1 | - | TGTGCCACCAGTGACCCTAGACTAGCGGGAGCCTACAATGAGCAGTTCTTC | CATSDPRLAGAYNEQFF
TRBD2 | 18 | TRBJ2-7 | TRBV4-1 | - | TGCGCCAGCAGCCAAGGGACTAGCGGGAGGCCCAAAACCTACGAGCAGTACTTC | CASSQGTSGRPKTYEQYF
TRBD2 | 14 | TRBJ2-1 | TRBV5-4 | once | TGTGCCAGCCGTGATACTAGCGTAGGGAATGAGCAGTTCTTC | CASRDTSVGNEQFF
- | 12 | TRBJ1-6 | TRBV11-1 | few | TGTGCCAGCCGTCATGCGGATTCACCCCTCCACTTT | CASRHADSPLHF
- | 13 | TRBJ1-2 | TRBV10-2 | - | TGCGCCAGCACTCCGGGGGGGCACTTTGGCTACACCTTC | CASTPGGHFGYTF
- | 15 | TRBJ2-3 | TRBV6-5 | - | TGTGCCAGCAGTTACTCTTTCCAAAACACAGATACGCAGTATTTT | CASSYSFQNTDTQYF
- | 14 | TRBJ2-6 | TRBV6-5 | - | TGTGCCAGCGGGCGAAGCTCTGGGGCCAACGTCCTGACTTTC | CASGRSSGANVLTF
- | 14 | TRBJ2-7 | TRBV5-1 | once | TGCGCCAGCAGCTTGGCCCTAAAGTCCTACGAGCAGTACTTC | CASSLALKSYEQYF
- | 15 | TRBJ1-2 | TRBV21-1 | - | TGTGCCAGCAGCGCCCGGGACAGTACTAACTATGGCTACACCTTC | CASSARDSTNYGYTF
TRBD2 | 17 | TRBJ2-1 | TRBV5-1 | once | TGCGCCAGCAGCCTTACTACTAGCGGGAGCTCCTACAATGAGCAGTTCTTC | CASSLTTSGSSYNEQFF
- | 14 | TRBJ2-7 | TRBV25-1 | - | TGTGCCAGCAGTGCACAGGGCGATCGTGGCGAGCAGTACTTC | CASSAQGDRGEQYF